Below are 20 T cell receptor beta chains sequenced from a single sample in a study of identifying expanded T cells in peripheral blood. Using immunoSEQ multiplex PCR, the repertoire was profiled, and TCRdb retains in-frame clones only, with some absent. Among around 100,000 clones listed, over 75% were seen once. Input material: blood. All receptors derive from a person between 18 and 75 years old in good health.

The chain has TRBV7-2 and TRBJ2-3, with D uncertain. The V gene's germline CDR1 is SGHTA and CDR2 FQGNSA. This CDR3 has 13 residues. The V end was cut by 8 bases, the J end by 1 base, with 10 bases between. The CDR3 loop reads CASRKSGTDTQYF. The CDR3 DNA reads TGTGCCAGCCGGAAAAGTGGCACAGATACGCAGTATTTT.

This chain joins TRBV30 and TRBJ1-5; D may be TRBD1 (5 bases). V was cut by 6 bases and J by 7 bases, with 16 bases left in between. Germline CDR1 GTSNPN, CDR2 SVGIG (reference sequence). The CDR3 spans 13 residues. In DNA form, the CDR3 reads TGTGCCTGTACCGTCGCGGGGGACCAGCCCCAGCATTTT. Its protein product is CACTVAGDQPQHF. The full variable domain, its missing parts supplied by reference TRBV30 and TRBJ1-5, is SQTIHQWPATLVQPVGSPLSLECTVEGTSNPNLYWYRQAAGRGLQLLFYSVGIGQISSEVPQNLSASRPQDRQFILSSKKLLLSDSGFYLCACTVAGDQPQHFGDGTRLSIL.

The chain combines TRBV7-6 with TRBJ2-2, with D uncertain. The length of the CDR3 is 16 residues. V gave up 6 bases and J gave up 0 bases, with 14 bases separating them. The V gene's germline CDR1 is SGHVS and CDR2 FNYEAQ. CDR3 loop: CASRPSWASNTGELFF. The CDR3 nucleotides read TGTGCCAGCAGACCCAGCTGGGCGTCGAACACCGGGGAGCTGTTTTTT. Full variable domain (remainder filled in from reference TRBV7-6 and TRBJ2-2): GAGVSQSPRYKVTKRGQDVALRCDPISGHVSLYWYRQALGQGPEFLTYFNYEAQQDKSGLPNDRFSAERPEGSISTLTIQRTEQRDSAMYRCASRPSWASNTGELFFGEGSRLTVL.

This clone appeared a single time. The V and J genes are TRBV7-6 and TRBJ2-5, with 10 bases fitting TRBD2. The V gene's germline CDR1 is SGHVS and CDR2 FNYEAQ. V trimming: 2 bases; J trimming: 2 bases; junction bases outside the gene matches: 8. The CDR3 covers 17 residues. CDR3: CASSLPRLAGKQETQYF. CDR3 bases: TGTGCCAGCAGCTTACCCCGACTAGCGGGTAAACAAGAGACCCAGTACTTC.

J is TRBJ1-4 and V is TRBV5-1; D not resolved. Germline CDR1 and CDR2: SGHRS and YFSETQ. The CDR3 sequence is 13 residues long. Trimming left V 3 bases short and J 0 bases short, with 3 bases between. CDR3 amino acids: CASSYATNEKLFF. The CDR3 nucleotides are TGCGCCAGCAGCTACGCAACTAATGAAAAACTGTTTTTT. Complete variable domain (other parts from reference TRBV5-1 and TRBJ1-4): KAGVTQTPRYLIKTRGQQVTLSCSPISGHRSVSWYQQTPGQGLQFLFEYFSETQRNKGNFPGRFSGRQFSNSRSEMNVSTLELGDSALYLCASSYATNEKLFFGSGTQLSVL.

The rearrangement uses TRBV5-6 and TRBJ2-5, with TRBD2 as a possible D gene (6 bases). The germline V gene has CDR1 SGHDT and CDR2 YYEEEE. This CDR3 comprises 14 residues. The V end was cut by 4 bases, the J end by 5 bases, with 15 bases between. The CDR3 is CASSRWGLMETQYF. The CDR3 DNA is TGTGCCAGCAGCCGCTGGGGACTGATGGAGACCCAGTACTTC.

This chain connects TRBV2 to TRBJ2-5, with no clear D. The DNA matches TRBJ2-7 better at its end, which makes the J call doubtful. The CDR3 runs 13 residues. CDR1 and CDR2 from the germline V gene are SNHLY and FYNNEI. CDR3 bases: TGTGCCAGCAGTGAAGCGCTTCCCTACGAGCAGTACTTC. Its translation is CASSEALPYEQYF.

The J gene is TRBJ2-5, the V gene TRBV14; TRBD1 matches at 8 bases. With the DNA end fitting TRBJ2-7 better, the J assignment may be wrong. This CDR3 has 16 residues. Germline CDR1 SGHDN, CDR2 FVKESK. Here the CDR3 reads CASSQEQGADSYEQYF. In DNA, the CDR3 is TGTGCCAGCAGCCAAGAGCAGGGGGCCGACTCCTACGAGCAGTACTTC.

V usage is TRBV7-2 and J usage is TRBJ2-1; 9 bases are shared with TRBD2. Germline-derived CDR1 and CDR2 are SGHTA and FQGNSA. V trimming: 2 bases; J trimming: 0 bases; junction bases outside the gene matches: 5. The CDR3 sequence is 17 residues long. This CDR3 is CASSLKGGRGSYNEQFF. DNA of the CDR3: TGTGCCAGCAGCTTAAAGGGCGGGAGGGGCTCCTACAATGAGCAGTTCTTC.

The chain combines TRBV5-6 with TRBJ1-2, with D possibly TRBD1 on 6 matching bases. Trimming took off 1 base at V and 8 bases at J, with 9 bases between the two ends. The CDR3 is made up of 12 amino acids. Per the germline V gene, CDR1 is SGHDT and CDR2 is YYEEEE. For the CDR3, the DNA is TGTGCCAGCAGCTTGAGGGGGATCGGCTACACCTTC. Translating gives CASSLRGIGYTF.

CDR3 in DNA: TGTGCCAGCTCCCCCACTGAAGGATTGCGTGAAAAACTGTTTTTT. It is translated as CASSPTEGLREKLFF. The chain links TRBV18 to TRBJ1-4, with no clear D. The CDR3 spans 15 residues. Trimming removed 6 bases at V and 7 bases at J, with 18 bases between. Germline assignment: CDR1 KGHSH and CDR2 LQKENI.

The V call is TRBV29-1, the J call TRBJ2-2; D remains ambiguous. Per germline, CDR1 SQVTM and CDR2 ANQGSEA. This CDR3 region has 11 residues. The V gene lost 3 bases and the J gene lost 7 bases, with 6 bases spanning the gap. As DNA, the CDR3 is TGCAGCGTTGATAAGGGCGGGGAGCTGTTTTTT. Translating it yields CSVDKGGELFF.

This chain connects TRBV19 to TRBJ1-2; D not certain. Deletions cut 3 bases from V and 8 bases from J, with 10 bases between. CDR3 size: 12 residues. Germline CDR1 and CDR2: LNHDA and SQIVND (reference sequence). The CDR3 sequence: CASSMAFEGYTF. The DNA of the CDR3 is TGTGCCAGTAGTATGGCGTTCGAGGGCTACACCTTC.

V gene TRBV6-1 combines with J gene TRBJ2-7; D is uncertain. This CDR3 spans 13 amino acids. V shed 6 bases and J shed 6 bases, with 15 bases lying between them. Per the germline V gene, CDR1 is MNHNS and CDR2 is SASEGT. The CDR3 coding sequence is TGTGCCAGCAGGCGGATCACAACTCCCGAGCAGTACTTC. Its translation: CASRRITTPEQYF.

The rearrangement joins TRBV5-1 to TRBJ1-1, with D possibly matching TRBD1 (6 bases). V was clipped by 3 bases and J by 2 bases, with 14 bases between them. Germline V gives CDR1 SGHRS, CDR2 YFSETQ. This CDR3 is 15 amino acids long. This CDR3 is CASSSQQGTNTEAFF. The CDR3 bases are TGCGCCAGCAGCTCGCAACAGGGTACAAACACTGAAGCTTTCTTT.

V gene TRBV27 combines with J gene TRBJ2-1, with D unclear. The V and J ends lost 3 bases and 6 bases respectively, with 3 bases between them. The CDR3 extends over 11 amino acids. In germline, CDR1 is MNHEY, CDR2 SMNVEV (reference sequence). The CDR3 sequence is CASSLGNEQFF. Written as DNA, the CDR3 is TGTGCCAGCAGTTTGGGCAATGAGCAGTTCTTC.

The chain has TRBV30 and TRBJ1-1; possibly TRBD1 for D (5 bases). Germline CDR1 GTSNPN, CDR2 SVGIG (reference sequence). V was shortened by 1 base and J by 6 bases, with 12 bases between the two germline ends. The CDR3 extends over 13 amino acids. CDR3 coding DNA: TGTGCCTGGAGTGACCAGGGATTCGCTGAAGCTTTCTTT. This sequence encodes CAWSDQGFAEAFF.

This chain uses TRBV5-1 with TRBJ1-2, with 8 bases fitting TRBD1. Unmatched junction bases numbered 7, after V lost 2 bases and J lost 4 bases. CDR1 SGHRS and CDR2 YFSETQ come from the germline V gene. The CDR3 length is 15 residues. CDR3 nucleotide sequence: TGCGCCAGCAGCTTTCTGGGGACAGGTCCCTATGGCTACACCTTC. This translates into CASSFLGTGPYGYTF.

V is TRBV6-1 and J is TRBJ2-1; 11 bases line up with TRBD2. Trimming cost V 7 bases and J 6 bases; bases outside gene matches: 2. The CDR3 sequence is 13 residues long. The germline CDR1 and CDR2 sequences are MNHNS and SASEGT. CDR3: CASIAGGLNEQFF. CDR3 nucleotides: TGTGCCAGCATAGCGGGAGGGCTCAATGAGCAGTTCTTC.

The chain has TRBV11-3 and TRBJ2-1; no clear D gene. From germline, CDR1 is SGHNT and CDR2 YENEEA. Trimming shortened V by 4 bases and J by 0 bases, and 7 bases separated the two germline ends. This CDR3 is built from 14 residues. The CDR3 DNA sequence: TGTGCCAGCAGCTCGACTCGCTCCTACAATGAGCAGTTCTTC. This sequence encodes CASSSTRSYNEQFF.